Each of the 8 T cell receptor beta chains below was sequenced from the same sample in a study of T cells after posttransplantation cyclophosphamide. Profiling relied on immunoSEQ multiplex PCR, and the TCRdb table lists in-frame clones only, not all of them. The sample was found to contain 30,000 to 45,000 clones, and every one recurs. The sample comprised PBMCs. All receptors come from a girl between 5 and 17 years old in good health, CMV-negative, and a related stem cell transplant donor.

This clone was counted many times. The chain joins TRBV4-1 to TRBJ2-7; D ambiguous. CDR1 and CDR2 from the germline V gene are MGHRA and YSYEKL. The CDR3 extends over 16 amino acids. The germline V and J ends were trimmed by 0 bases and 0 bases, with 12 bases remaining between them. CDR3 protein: CASSQELAASSYEQYF. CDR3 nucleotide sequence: TGCGCCAGCAGCCAAGAACTGGCGGCTAGCTCCTACGAGCAGTACTTC.

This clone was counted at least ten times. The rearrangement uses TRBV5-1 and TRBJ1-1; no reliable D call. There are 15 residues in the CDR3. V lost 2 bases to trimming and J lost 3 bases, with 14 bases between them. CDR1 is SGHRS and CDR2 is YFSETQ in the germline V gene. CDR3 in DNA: TGCGCCAGCAGCTTCCTTGTCGGAGCGGACACTGAAGCTTTCTTT. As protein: CASSFLVGADTEAFF. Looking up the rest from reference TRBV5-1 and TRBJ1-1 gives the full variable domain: KAGVTQTPRYLIKTRGQQVTLSCSPISGHRSVSWYQQTPGQGLQFLFEYFSETQRNKGNFPGRFSGRQFSNSRSEMNVSTLELGDSALYLCASSFLVGADTEAFFGQGTRLTVV.

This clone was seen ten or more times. This CDR3 is CASNRGFVYEQYF. In DNA, the CDR3 is TGTGCCAGCAACAGGGGGTTTGTCTACGAGCAGTACTTC. This chain uses TRBV6-1 with TRBJ2-7; 8 bases agree with TRBD1. CDR3 length equals 13 residues. V dropped 7 bases and J dropped 3; count of bases not matched to a gene: 5. Germline CDR1 reads MNHNS; CDR2 reads SASEGT.

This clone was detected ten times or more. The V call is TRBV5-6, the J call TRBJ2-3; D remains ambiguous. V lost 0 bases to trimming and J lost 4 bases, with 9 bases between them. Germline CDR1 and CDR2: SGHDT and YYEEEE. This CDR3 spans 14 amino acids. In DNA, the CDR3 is TGTGCCAGCAGCTTGGCCCCAGGTGCAGATACGCAGTATTTT. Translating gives CASSLAPGADTQYF.

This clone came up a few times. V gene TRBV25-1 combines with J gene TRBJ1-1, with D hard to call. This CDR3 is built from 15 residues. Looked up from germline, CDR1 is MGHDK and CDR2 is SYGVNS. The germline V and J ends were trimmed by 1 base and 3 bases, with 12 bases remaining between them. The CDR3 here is CASSELSQRDTEAFF. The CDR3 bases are TGTGCCAGCAGTGAATTGAGCCAGAGGGACACTGAAGCTTTCTTT.

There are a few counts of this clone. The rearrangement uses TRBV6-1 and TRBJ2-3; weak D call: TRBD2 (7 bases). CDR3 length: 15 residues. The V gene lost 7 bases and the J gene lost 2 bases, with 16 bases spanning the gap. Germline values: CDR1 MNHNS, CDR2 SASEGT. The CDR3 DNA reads TGTGCCAGCATCGAGGGGGGGGGATACACAGATACGCAGTATTTT. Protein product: CASIEGGGYTDTQYF.

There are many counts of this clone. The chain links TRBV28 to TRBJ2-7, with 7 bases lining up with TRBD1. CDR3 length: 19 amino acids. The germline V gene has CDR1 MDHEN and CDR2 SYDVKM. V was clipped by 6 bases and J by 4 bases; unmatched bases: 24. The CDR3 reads CASSQFLTFWGQSVYEQYF. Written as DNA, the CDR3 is TGTGCCAGCAGCCAATTCCTCACTTTCTGGGGACAGTCCGTTTACGAGCAGTACTTC.

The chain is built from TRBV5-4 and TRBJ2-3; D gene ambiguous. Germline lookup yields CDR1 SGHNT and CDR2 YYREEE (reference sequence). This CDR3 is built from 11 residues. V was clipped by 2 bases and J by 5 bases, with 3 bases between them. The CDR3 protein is CASSLQDTQYF. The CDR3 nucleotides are TGTGCCAGCAGCTTACAAGATACGCAGTATTTT. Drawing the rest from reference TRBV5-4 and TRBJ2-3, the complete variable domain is ETGVTQSPTHLIKTRGQQVTLRCSSQSGHNTVSWYQQALGQGPQFIFQYYREEENGRGNFPPRFSGLQFPNYSSELNVNALELDDSALYLCASSLQDTQYFGPGTRLTVL.